The 13 T cell receptor beta chains in this list originate from one sample, sequenced in a study of Ad26.COV2.S vaccination and SARS-CoV-2 variants. Sequenced by immunoSEQ multiplex PCR; TCRdb stores in-frame clones only, minus some. The data hold over 300,000 clones, with roughly 80% observed a single time. Treatment specified: around 19 received Ad26.COV2.S at low or high dose, single or two shots; five or six received placebo; per-sample allocation not given. Samples analyzed were those drawn on day 63 after the first vaccine or placebo injection. Here the sequenced sample was peripheral blood, taken in a trial of Ad26.COV2.S vaccine versus placebo. The source of these receptors is a person between 18 and 59 years old who received the Ad26.COV2.S COVID-19 vaccine or a placebo.

This chain connects TRBV5-1 to TRBJ1-5; a weak D match, TRBD1 (6 bases). CDR1 SGHRS and CDR2 YFSETQ come from the germline V gene. Trimming removed 9 bases from V and 5 bases from J, with 15 bases in between. The CDR3 spans 13 residues. The CDR3 protein is CAKTKGEHQPQHF. The CDR3 DNA is TGCGCCAAGACGAAGGGGGAACATCAGCCCCAGCATTTT.

V and J are TRBV5-1 and TRBJ2-7; D is uncertain. Trimming took off 3 bases at V and 3 bases at J, with 4 bases between the two ends. Germline V CDR1 and CDR2: SGHRS, YFSETQ. This CDR3 spans 11 amino acids. The CDR3 sequence: CASSYYYEQYF. DNA of the CDR3: TGCGCCAGCAGCTACTACTACGAGCAGTACTTC.

The chain joins TRBV11-3 to TRBJ2-4; no firm D call. With 5 bases removed from V and 5 bases from J, the gap between germline ends came to 10 bases. The CDR3 loop spans 13 amino acids. The germline V gene has CDR1 SGHNT and CDR2 YENEEA. The CDR3 is CASSPAVQNIQYF. The CDR3 region has the DNA TGTGCCAGCAGCCCCGCCGTCCAAAACATTCAGTACTTC.

The chain carries TRBV5-1 and TRBJ2-4; 14 nucleotides line up with TRBD2. There are 15 residues in the CDR3. Germline CDR1 and CDR2: SGHRS and YFSETQ. The V gene end was trimmed by 1 base and the J gene end by 9 bases; junction bases not matched to a gene: 3. As DNA, the CDR3 is TGCGCCAGCAGCTTGACGGGACTAGCGGGAGTCATTCAGTACTTC. Its protein product is CASSLTGLAGVIQYF.

Of note for this clone: A read error may produce the germline difference seen at one junction end. J is TRBJ2-1 and V is TRBV19, with 11 bases matching TRBD2. The CDR3 extends over 13 amino acids. Germline CDR1 LNHDA, CDR2 SQIVND (reference sequence). In nucleotides, the CDR3 is TGTGCCACCCGCTTACTACTAGCGGGAGCTCTCATCTTC. The encoded protein is CATRLLLAGALIF.

V and J are TRBV12-3 or TRBV12-4 and TRBJ1-1; D unresolved. This CDR3 has 12 residues. V lost 6 bases and J lost 11, with 16 bases in between. In DNA, the CDR3 is TGTGCCAGCAGCCCCCGACAAATTGGGGCTTTCTTT. Encoded protein: CASSPRQIGAFF.

This clone was found a few times. The chain joins TRBV18 to TRBJ1-2; D not certain. This CDR3 has 14 residues. Germline values: CDR1 KGHSH, CDR2 LQKENI. The V end lost 2 bases, the J end lost 2 bases, and 9 bases lay between the germline ends. Here the CDR3 reads CASSPSVQNYGYTF. CDR3 DNA: TGTGCCAGCTCACCATCAGTACAGAACTATGGCTACACCTTC.

This chain uses TRBV5-1 with TRBJ2-5; D possibly corresponds to TRBD2 (5 bases). Germline V gene data show CDR1 as SGHRS and CDR2 as YFSETQ. V dropped 3 bases and J dropped 5 bases, with 17 bases sitting between them. This CDR3 is built from 15 residues. CDR3 protein: CASSSGLARGETQYF. The DNA of the CDR3 is TGCGCCAGCAGCTCAGGATTAGCGCGAGGGGAGACCCAGTACTTC.

The CDR3 sequence: CASSRPGQVETQYF. CDR3 in DNA: TGTGCCAGCAGCCGTCCGGGACAGGTGGAGACCCAGTACTTC. This sequence joins TRBV14 and TRBJ2-5, with TRBD1 matching 8 bases. Germline assignment: CDR1 SGHDN and CDR2 FVKESK. The CDR3 loop spans 14 amino acids. V shed 4 bases and J 5 bases; nucleotides not matched to a gene: 6.

The chain links TRBV5-1 to TRBJ2-5, with 7 bases that match TRBD2. The germline V gene has CDR1 SGHRS and CDR2 YFSETQ. The CDR3 extends over 14 amino acids. V was pared by 0 bases and J by 4 bases, with 3 bases of the junction left unmatched. The DNA of the CDR3 is TGCGCCAGCAGCTTGGAGTCTAGCGGAGAGACCCAGTACTTC. The encoded protein is CASSLESSGETQYF.

The genes are TRBV9 and TRBJ1-1, with D perhaps matching TRBD1 (5 bases). Germline lookup yields CDR1 SGDLS and CDR2 YYNGEE. The V gene lost 0 bases and the J gene lost 1 base, with 7 bases spanning the gap. The CDR3 has 14 residues. The CDR3 region is CASSVVRGNTEAFF. CDR3 sequence (DNA): TGTGCCAGCAGCGTAGTTAGGGGGAACACTGAAGCTTTCTTT.

This clone showed up just a few times. The rearrangement joins TRBV5-1 to TRBJ2-7, with 8 bases matching TRBD2. With 4 bases clipped from V and 6 bases from J, the junction kept 15 bases outside the gene matches. CDR1 is SGHRS and CDR2 is YFSETQ in the germline V gene. The CDR3 is 16 amino acids. The CDR3 nucleotides are TGCGCCAGCAGCCCCCGAGGTCAGCGGGGGTCTAGCGAGCAGTACTTC. Its translation: CASSPRGQRGSSEQYF.

The J gene is TRBJ2-7, the V gene TRBV5-4; a weak D match, TRBD2 (5 bases). Germline-derived CDR1 and CDR2 are SGHNT and YYREEE (reference sequence). The ends were cut back, 4 bases at V and 2 bases at J, with 19 bases in the middle. CDR3 length: 16 residues. CDR3 residues: CASSPGVRGAPYEQYF. The CDR3 bases are TGTGCCAGCAGCCCTGGCGTCCGGGGTGCCCCCTACGAGCAGTACTTC.